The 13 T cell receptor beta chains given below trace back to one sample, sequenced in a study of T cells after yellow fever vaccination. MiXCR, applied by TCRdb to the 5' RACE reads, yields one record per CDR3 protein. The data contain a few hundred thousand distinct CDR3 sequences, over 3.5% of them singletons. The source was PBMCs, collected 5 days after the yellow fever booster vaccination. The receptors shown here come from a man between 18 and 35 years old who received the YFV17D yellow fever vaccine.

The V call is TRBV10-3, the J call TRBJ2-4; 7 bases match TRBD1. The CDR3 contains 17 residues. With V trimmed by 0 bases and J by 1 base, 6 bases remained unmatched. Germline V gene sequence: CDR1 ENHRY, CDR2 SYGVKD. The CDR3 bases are TGTGCCATCAGTGAGTCTCTTGAGGGGGCGGCCAAAAACATTCAGTACTTC. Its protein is CAISESLEGAAKNIQYF.

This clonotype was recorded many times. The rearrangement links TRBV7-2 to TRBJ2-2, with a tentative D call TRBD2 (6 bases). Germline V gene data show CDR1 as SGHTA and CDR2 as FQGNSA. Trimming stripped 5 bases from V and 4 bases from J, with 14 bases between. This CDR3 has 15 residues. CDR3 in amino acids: CASSLLSGGTGELFF. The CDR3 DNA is TGTGCCAGCAGCCTGCTATCCGGGGGCACCGGGGAGCTGTTTTTT.

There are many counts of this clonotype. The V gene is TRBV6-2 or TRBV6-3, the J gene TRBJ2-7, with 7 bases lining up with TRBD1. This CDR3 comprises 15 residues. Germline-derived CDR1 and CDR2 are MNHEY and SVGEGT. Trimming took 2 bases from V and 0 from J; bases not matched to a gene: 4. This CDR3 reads CASSYTGTASYEQYF. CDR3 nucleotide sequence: TGTGCCAGCAGTTACACCGGGACAGCCTCCTACGAGCAGTACTTC.

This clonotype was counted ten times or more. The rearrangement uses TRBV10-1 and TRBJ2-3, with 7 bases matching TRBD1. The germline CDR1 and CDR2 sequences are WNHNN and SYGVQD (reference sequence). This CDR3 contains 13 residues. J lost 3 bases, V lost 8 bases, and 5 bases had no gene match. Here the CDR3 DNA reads TGCGCCAGCGCACGGGACAGAACAGATACGCAGTATTTT. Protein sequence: CASARDRTDTQYF.

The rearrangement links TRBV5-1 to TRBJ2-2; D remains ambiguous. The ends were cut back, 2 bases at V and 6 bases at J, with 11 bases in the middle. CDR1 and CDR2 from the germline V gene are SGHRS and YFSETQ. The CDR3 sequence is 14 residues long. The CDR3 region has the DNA TGCGCCAGCAGCTTCATTGGACCCCCCGGGGAGCTGTTTTTT. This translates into CASSFIGPPGELFF.

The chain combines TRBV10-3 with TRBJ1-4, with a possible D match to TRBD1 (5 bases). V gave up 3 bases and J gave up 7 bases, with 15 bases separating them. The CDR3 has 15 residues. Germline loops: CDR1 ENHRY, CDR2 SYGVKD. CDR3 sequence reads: CAISDSHGGAEKLFF. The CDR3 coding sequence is TGTGCCATCAGTGACTCACATGGGGGTGCTGAAAAACTGTTTTTT.

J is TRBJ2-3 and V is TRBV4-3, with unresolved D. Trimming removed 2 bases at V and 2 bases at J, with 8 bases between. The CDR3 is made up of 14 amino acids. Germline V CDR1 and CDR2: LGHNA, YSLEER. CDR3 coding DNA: TGCGCCAGCAGCCAATTGATGGACACAGATACGCAGTATTTT. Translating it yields CASSQLMDTDTQYF.

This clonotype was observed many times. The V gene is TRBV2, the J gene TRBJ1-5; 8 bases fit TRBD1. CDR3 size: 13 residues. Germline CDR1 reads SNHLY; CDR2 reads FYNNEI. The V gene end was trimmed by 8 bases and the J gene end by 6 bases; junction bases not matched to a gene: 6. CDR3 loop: CASEGQVCQPQHF. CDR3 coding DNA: TGTGCCAGCGAGGGACAGGTTTGTCAGCCCCAGCATTTT.

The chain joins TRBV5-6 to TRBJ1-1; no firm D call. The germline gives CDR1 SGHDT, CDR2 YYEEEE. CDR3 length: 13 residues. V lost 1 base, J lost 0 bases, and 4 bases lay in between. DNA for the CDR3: TGTGCCAGCAGCTTGCCAGTGAACACTGAAGCTTTCTTT. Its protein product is CASSLPVNTEAFF.

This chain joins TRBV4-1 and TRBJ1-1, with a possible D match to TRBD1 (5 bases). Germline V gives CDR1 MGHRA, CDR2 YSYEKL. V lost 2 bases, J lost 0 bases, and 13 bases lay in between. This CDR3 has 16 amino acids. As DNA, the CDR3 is TGCGCCAGCAGCCAAATGGGGCGCACTTTGAACACTGAAGCTTTCTTT. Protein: CASSQMGRTLNTEAFF.

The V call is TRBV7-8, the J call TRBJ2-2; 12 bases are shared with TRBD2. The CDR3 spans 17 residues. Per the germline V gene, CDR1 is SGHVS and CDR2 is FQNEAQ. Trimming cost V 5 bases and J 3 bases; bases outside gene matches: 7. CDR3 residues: CASSETRTSGDTGELFF. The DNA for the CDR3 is TGTGCCAGCAGCGAAACCCGGACTAGCGGGGACACCGGGGAGCTGTTTTTT.

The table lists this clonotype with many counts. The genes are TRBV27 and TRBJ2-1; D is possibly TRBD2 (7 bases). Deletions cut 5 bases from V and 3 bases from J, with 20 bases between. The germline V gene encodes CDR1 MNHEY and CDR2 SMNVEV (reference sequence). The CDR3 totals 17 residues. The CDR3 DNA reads TGTGCCAGCAGTCAATCTTTGGGGGGGGCCGTCTACAATGAGCAGTTCTTC. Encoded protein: CASSQSLGGAVYNEQFF.

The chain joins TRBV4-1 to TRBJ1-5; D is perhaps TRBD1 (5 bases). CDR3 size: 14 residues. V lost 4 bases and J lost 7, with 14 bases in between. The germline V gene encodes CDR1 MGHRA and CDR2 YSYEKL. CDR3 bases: TGCGCCAGCAGCCCCCGGGGGGGTCCCCAGCCCCAGCATTTT. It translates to CASSPRGGPQPQHF.